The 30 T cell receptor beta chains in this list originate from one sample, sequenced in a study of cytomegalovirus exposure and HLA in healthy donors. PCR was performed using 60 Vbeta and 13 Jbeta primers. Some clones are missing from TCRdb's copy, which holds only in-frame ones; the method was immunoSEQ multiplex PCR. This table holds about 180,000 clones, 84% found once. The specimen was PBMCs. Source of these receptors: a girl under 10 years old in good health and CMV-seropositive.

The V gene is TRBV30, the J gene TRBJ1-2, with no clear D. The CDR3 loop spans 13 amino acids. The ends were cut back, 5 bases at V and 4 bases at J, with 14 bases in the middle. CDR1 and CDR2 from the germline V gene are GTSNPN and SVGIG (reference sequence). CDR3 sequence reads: CAWEPGSPYGYTF. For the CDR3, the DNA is TGTGCCTGGGAGCCTGGGAGCCCCTATGGCTACACCTTC.

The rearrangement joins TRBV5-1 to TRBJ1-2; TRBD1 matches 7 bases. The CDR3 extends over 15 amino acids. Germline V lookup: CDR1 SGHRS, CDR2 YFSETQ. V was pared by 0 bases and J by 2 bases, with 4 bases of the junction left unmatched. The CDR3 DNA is TGCGCCAGCAGCTTGGGGGGACAGACCAACTATGGCTACACCTTC. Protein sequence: CASSLGGQTNYGYTF.

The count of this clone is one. The CDR3 sequence is CASSLGQVIKDGYTF. DNA of the CDR3: TGCGCCAGCAGCTTGGGACAGGTGATAAAGGATGGCTACACCTTC. V is TRBV5-1 and J is TRBJ1-2; a weak D match, TRBD1 (6 bases). The CDR3 covers 15 residues. Trimming cost V 0 bases and J 6 bases, with 15 bases left between them. CDR1 SGHRS and CDR2 YFSETQ come from the germline V gene.

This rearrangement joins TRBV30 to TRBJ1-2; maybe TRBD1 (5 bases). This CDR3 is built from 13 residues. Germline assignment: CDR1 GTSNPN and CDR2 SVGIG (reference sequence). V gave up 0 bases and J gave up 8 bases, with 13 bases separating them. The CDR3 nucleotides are TGTGCCTGGAGTGTAATAGGGGTACGCGGCTACACCTTC. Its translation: CAWSVIGVRGYTF.

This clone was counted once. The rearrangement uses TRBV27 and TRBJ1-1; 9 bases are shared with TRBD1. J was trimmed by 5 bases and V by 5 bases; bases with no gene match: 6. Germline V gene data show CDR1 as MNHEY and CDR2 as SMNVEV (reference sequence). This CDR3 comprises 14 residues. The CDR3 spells CASSRHRGQTEAFF. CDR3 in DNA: TGTGCCAGCAGTCGACACAGGGGGCAGACTGAAGCTTTCTTT.

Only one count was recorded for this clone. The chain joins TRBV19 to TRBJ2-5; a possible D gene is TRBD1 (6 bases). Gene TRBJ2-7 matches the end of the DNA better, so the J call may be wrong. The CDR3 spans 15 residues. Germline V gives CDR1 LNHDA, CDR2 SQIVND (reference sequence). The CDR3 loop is CASSPLGQLSYEQYF. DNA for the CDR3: TGTGCCAGTAGTCCCCTTGGACAGCTTTCCTACGAGCAGTACTTC.

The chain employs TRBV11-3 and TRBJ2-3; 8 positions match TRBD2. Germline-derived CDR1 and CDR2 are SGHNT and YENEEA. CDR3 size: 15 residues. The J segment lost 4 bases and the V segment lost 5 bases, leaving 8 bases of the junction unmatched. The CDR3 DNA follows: TGTGCCAGCAGCCCCCGGGGGGGCCTCCCAGATACGCAGTATTTT. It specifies CASSPRGGLPDTQYF.

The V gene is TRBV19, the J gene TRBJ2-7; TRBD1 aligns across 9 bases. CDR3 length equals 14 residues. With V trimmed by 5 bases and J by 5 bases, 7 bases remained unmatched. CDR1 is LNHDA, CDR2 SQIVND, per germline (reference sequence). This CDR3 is CASSRDRDGNEQYF. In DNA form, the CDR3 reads TGTGCCAGTAGTCGGGACAGGGATGGGAACGAGCAGTACTTC.

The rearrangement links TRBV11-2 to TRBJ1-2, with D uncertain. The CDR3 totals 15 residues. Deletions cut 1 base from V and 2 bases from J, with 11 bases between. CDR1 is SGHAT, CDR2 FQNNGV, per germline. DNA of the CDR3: TGTGCCAGCAGCTTAGGGCCAGGATCGAACTATGGCTACACCTTC. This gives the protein CASSLGPGSNYGYTF.

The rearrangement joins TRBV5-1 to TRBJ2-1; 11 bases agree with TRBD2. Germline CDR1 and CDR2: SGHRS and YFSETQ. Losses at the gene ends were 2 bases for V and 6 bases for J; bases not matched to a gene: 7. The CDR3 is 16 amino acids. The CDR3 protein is CASSFTPLAGVNEQFF. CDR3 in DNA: TGCGCCAGCAGCTTCACTCCACTAGCGGGAGTCAATGAGCAGTTCTTC.

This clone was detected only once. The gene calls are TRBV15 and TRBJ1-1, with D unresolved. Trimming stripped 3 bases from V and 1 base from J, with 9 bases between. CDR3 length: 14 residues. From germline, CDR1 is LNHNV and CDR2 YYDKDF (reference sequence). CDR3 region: CATSRITGNTEAFF. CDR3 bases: TGTGCCACCAGCAGGATAACCGGGAACACTGAAGCTTTCTTT.

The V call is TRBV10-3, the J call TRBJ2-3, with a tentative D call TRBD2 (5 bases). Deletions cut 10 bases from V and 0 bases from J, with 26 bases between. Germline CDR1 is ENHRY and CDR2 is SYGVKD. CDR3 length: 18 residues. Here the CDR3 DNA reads TGTGCCAGTCACCGCTCGGCGACCGGGGTGATTAGCACAGATACGCAGTATTTT. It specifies CASHRSATGVISTDTQYF.

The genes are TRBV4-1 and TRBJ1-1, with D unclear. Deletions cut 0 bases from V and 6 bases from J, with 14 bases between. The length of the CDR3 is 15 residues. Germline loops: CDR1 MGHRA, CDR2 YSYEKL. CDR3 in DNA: TGCGCCAGCAGCCAAGAAGGTATGATGGGCGCTGAAGCTTTCTTT. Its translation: CASSQEGMMGAEAFF.

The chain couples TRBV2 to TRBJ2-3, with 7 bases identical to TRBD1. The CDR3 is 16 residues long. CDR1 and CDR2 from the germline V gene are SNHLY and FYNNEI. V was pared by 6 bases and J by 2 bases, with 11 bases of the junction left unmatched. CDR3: CASRSGQRKTTDTQYF. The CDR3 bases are TGTGCCAGCAGATCGGGACAGCGCAAAACCACAGATACGCAGTATTTT.

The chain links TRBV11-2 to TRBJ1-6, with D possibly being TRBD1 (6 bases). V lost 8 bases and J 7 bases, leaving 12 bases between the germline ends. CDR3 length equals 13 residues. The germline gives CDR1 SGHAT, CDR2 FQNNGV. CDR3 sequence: CASCQGKNSPLHF. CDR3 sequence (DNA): TGTGCCAGCTGCCAGGGGAAAAATTCACCCCTCCACTTT.

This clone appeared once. The CDR3 nucleotides read TGTGCCAGCAGCTCCAACAGGGCTTCGTCGGCAAACACTGAAGCTTTCTTT. It translates to CASSSNRASSANTEAFF. The chain employs TRBV7-2 and TRBJ1-1; TRBD1 might be the D (6 bases). CDR3 length: 17 amino acids. CDR1 is SGHTA, CDR2 FQGNSA, per germline. V was cut by 4 bases and J by 2 bases, with 20 bases left in between.

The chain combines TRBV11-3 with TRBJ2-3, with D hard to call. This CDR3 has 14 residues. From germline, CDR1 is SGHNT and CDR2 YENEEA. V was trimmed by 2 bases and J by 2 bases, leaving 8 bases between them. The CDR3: CASSLRRFTDTQYF. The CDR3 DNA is TGTGCCAGCAGCTTAAGGCGGTTCACAGATACGCAGTATTTT.

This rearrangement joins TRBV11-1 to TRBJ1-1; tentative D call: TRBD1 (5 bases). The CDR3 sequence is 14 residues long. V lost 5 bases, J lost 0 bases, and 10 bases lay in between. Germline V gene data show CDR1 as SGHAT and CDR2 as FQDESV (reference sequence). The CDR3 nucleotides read TGTGCCAGCAGCAACAGGAATATGAACACTGAAGCTTTCTTT. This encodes CASSNRNMNTEAFF.

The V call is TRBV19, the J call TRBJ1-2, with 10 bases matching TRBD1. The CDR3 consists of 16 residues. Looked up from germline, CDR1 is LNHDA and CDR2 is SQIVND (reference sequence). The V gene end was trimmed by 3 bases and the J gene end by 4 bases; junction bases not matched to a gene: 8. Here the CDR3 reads CASSIRQGAMSYGYTF. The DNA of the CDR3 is TGTGCCAGTAGTATTCGACAGGGGGCGATGAGCTATGGCTACACCTTC.

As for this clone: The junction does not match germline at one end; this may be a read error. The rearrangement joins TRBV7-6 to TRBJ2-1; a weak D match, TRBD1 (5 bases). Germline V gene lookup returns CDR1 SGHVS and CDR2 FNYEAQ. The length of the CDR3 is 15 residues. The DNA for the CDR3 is TGTGCCAGCAGCTTGGGCAGGGCCTCCGACAATGAGCAGTTCTTC. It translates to CASSLGRASDNEQFF. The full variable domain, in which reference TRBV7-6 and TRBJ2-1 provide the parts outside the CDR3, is GAGVSQSPRYKVTKRGQDVALRCDPISGHVSLYWYRQALGQGPEFLTYFNYEAQQDKSGLPNDRFSAERPEGSISTLTIQRTEQRDSAMYRCASSLGRASDNEQFFGPGTRLTVL.

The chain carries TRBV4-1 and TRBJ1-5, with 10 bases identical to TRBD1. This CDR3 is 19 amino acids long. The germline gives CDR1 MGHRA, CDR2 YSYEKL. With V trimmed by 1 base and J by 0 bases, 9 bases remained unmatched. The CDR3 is CASSQVRDRGSYSNQPQHF. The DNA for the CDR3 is TGCGCCAGCAGCCAAGTCAGGGACAGGGGTTCCTATAGCAATCAGCCCCAGCATTTT.

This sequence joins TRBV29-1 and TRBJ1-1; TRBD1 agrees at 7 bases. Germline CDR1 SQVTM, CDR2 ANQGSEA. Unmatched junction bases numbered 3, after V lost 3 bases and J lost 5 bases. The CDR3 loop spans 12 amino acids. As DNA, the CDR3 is TGCAGCGTTGATCGACAGGGAACTGAAGCTTTCTTT. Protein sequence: CSVDRQGTEAFF.

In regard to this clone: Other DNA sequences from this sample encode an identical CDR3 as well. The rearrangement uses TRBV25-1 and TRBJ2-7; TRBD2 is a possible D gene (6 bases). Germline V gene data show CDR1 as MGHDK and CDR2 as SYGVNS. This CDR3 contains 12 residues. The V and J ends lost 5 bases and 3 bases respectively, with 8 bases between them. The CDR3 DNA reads TGTGCCAGCAGTTTCGGGAGCTACGAGCAGTACTTC. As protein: CASSFGSYEQYF.

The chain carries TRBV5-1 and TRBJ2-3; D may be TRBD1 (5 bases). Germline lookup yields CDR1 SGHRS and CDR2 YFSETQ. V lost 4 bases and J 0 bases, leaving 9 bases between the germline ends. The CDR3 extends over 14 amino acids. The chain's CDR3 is CASSQGTSTDTQYF. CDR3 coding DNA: TGCGCCAGCAGCCAGGGAACTAGCACAGATACGCAGTATTTT.

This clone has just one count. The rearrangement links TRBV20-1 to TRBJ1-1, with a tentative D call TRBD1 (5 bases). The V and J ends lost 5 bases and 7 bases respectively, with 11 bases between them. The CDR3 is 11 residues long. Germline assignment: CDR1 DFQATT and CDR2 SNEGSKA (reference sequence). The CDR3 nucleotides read TGCAGTGCTGACAGAGATTTTGAAGCTTTCTTT. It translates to CSADRDFEAFF.

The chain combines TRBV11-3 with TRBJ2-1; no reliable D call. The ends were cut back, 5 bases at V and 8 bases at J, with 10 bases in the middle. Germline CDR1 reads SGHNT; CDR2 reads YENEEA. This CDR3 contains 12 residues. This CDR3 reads CASSEVGDEQFF. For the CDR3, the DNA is TGTGCCAGCAGCGAAGTTGGAGATGAGCAGTTCTTC.

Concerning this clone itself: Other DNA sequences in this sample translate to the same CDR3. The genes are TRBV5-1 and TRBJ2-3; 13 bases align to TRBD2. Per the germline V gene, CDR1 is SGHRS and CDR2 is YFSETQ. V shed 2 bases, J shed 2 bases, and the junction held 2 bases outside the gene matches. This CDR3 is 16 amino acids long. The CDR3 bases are TGCGCCAGCAGCTTTGGACTAGCGGGGGACACAGATACGCAGTATTTT. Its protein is CASSFGLAGDTDTQYF.

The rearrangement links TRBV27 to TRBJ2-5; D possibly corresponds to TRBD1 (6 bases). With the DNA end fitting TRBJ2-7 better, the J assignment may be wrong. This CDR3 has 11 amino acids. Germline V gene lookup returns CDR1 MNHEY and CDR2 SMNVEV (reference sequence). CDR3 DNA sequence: TGTGCCAGCAGTTCGACAGGCGAGCAGTACTTC. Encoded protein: CASSSTGEQYF.

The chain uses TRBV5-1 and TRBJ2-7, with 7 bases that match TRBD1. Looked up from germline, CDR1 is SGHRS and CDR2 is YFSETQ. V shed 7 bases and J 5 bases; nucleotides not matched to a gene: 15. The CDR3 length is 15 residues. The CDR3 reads CASWASTRGPDEQYF. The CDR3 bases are TGCGCCAGCTGGGCCAGTACGAGGGGGCCCGACGAGCAGTACTTC.

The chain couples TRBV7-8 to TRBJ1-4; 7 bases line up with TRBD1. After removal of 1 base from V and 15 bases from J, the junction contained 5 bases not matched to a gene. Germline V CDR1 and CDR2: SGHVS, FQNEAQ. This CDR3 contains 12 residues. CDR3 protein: CASSLVGGAVFF. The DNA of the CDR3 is TGTGCCAGCAGCTTAGTAGGGGGCGCTGTGTTTTTT.